This paragraph covers one T cell receptor (beta chain) sequence. Its cognate antigen is unknown. The junction shows a germline mismatch at one end, possibly a read error. TCRdb re-called the PCR reads through MiXCR, storing one row per CDR3 protein. In the table there are just under 65,000 distinct CDR3 sequences, less than 20% of which are singletons. This specimen belongs to a study of molecular identifiers for immune sequencing clone quantification. Study observations and caveats: The study found clones above 20 RNA copies held over 98% of effector molecules and under 1% in naive cells.

The CDR3 totals 12 residues. Germline V gene data show CDR1 as SGHAT and CDR2 as FQDESV (reference sequence). This TCR derives from a human donor in good health. Some libraries in this study had Jurkat cell RNA spiked in. V and J are TRBV11-1 and TRBJ2-7; no clear D gene. The specimen sequenced was naive CD8+ T cells from blood, with Jurkat cell RNA spiked in. The sample's subset: FACS-sorted CD8+CD4-CCR7+CD45RA+ naive T cells. CDR3 nucleotides: TGTGCCGGCAGCTCGGAGAACTACGAGCGGTACTTC. Its protein product is CAGSSENYERYF.